This T cell receptor beta chain was sequenced in a study of beta chain features in type 1 diabetes. Study outcomes and limitations: Researchers reported that naive, central memory and Treg TCRB repertoires appeared more similar in patients than in healthy donors. All four CD4+ subsets of Type 1 diabetes patients contained TCRB CDR3s that were moderately but significantly shorter. There was a possibility that cDNA sequencing over-represented cells with high TCR expression. A PCR bias possibly favoring shorter templates would apply equally to patients and controls.

Germline CDR1 is GTSNPN and CDR2 is SVGIG (reference sequence). Trimming removed 3 bases at V and 6 bases at J, with 12 bases between. There are 12 residues in the CDR3. This clone was seen a handful of times. The antigen remains undetermined. The entirety of the isolated RNA underwent reverse transcription, so expressed TCRB transcripts were sequenced. The table came from immunoSEQ multiplex PCR; TCRdb's copy has only in-frame clones and leaves some out. The profile shows 640,000 or so clones, 11% to 15% of them singletons. Sequenced input: naive CD4+ T cells from blood. This clonotype was sampled from a man between 18 and 35 years old with type 1 diabetes. The gene calls are TRBV30 and TRBJ2-7; D not certain. In DNA, the CDR3 is TGTGCCTGGAGCGGACCGGGCCTCGAGCAGTACTTC. Its translation is CAWSGPGLEQYF.